This T cell receptor beta chain was captured by sequencing in a study of blood T cells in healthy people across ages. On the study more broadly: Capturing about one barcoded beta molecule per two T cells was achieved by template switching.

The CDR3 is 16 residues long. Germline V lookup: CDR1 DFQATT, CDR2 SNEGSKA (reference sequence). J lost 2 bases, V lost 7 bases, and 13 bases had no gene match. Through a sample-barcoded 5' primer and a J-beta primer mix, a second PCR was run for 7 to 11 cycles. TCRdb called the 5' RACE reads again in MiXCR, with one record for every CDR3 protein. The sample holds about 1.5 million distinct CDR3 sequences; around two fifths are singletons and the top ten take 7.9%. The rearrangement links TRBV20-1 to TRBJ2-5; 10 bases match TRBD2. Sequencing was carried out using blood. This clonotype was obtained from a woman between 18 and 30 years old in good health. CDR3 sequence (DNA): TGCAGTGTCAGGACTAGCGGCAAGGACCGGCAAGAGACCCAGTACTTC. Translating it yields CSVRTSGKDRQETQYF.